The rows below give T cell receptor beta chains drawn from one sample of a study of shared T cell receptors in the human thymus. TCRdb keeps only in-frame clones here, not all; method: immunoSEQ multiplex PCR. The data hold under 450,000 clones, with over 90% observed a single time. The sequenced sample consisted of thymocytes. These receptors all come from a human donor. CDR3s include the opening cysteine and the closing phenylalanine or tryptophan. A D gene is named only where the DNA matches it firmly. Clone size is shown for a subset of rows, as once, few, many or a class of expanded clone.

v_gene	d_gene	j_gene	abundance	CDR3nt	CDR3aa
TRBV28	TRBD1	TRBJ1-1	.	TGTGCCAGCACCCCAGGGGGCCGGAACACTGAAGCTTTCTTT	CASTPGGRNTEAFF
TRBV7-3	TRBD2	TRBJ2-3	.	TGTGCCAGCAGCTATGACAGGGCGGGAGGGCCGGATACGCAGTATTTT	CASSYDRAGGPDTQYF
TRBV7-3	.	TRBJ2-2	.	TGTGCCAGCAGCTTTAGCACCGGGGAGCTGTTTTTT	CASSFSTGELFF
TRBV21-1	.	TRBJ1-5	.	TGTGCCAGCAGCAATTTGTTGAATCAGCCCCAGCATTTT	CASSNLLNQPQHF
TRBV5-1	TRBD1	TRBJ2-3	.	TGCGCCAGCAGCTCCGGGACAGGGGATACGCAGTATTTT	CASSSGTGDTQYF
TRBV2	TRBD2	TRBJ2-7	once	TGTGCCAGCCCCGAAAGAAAGCGGGAGGGTGATTATGGGGGTACGGGCGAGCAGTACTTC	CASPERKREGDYGGTGEQYF
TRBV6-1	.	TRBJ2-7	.	TGTGCCAGCAGCGGGACCTTTGGCGAGCAGTACTTC	CASSGTFGEQYF
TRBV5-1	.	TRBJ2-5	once	TGCGCCAGCAGCTTGGATCGGCAAGTTCCGCTGGAGACCCAGTACTTC	CASSLDRQVPLETQYF
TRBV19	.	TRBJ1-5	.	TGTGCCAGTAGTATAGTTTTAGATAGCAATCAGCCCCAGCATTTT	CASSIVLDSNQPQHF
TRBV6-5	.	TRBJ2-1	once	TGTGCCAGCAGTTACCCCCATAGGGACAATGAGCAGTTCTTC	CASSYPHRDNEQFF
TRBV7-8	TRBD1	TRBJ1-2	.	TGTGCCAGCAGCTTAGAAGGGAGTGGGGCAGGGGGCATCGGTGGCTACACCTTC	CASSLEGSGAGGIGGYTF
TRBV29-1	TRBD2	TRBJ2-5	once	TGCAGCGTTGAAGATGAGGGGAGTAGCGGGAGGGTATGGGAGACCCAGTACTTC	CSVEDEGSSGRVWETQYF
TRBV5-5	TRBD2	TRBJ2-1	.	TGTGCCAGCAGCTTGGTGCTAGCCTCTCAGCGGGACGAGCAGTTCTTC	CASSLVLASQRDEQFF
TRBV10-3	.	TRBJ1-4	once	TGTGCCATCAGTGATTATAAACAGTTGAGTACAACTAATGAAAAACTGTTTTTT	CAISDYKQLSTTNEKLFF
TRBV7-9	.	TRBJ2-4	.	TGTGCCAGCAGCTTACTAGCCAAAAACATTCAGTACTTC	CASSLLAKNIQYF
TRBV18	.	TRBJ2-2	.	TGTGCCAGCTCACCACCACGGGGAGTCGCCGGGGAGCTGTTTTTT	CASSPPRGVAGELFF
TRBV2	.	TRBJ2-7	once	TGTGCCAGCAGTGGACAGCTCTTCTACGAGCAGTACTTC	CASSGQLFYEQYF
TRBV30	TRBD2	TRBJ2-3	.	TGTGCCTGGCCGAGGGGACTAGCGGGGACAGATACGCAGTATTTT	CAWPRGLAGTDTQYF
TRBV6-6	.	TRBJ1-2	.	TGTGCCAGCAGTTACGGGCTCGTAGTAGGGAACTATGGCTACACCTTC	CASSYGLVVGNYGYTF
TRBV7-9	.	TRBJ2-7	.	TGTGCCAGCAGCTTAGGGAACTCCTACGAGCAGTACTTC	CASSLGNSYEQYF
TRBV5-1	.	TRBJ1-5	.	TGCGCCAGCAGCTTGGGTCAGGGGCTCGGGATAGACCAGCCCCAGCATTTT	CASSLGQGLGIDQPQHF
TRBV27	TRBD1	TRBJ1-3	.	TGTGCCAGCAGTCAAACAGGGGCTGGAAACACCATATATTTT	CASSQTGAGNTIYF
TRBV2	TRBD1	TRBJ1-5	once	TGTGCCAGCAGAGACAGGGGCCGCAATCAGCCCCAGCATTTT	CASRDRGRNQPQHF
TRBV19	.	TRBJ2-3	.	TGTGCCAGTAGTATAGAAAGGACAGATACGCAGTATTTT	CASSIERTDTQYF
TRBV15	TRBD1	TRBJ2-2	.	TGTGCCACCAGCAGAGCCACCGTAGGGACAGGGGGCACCGGGGAGCTGTTTTTT	CATSRATVGTGGTGELFF
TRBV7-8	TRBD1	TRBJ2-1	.	TGTGCCAGCAGATATCAGGGGGCAGTCTACAATGAGCAGTTCTTC	CASRYQGAVYNEQFF
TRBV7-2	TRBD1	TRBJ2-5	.	TGTGCCAGCAGCTGGACAGGGGGCCCAGAGACCCAGTACTTC	CASSWTGGPETQYF
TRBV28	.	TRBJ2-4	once	TGTGCCAGCACTTGGGTCCCGGGCGCAAACGTTCAGTACTTC	CASTWVPGANVQYF
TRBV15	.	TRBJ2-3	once	TGTGCCACCAGCAGAGTCTTATATGAAAAGACGGAGAACAGGGCTGGCACAGATACGCAGTATTTT	CATSRVLYEKTENRAGTDTQYF
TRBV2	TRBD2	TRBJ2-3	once	TGTGCCAGCGTGGGCAAGCGGGGGCCCCTCCCAGATACGCAGTATTTT	CASVGKRGPLPDTQYF
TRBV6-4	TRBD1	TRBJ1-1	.	TGTGCCAGCAGTGACTCGCCCAGGGGGTGGACTGAAGCTTTCTTT	CASSDSPRGWTEAFF
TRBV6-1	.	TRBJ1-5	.	TGTGCCAGCAGTGAAGAATGGAACAAGCCCCAGCATTTT	CASSEEWNKPQHF
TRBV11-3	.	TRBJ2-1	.	TGTGCCAGCAGCTTAATCCCTCGCGAGCAGTTCTTC	CASSLIPREQFF
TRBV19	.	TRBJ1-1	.	TGTGCCAGTACCTCTACAATACGGCAAGCGAACACTGAAGCTTTCTTT	CASTSTIRQANTEAFF
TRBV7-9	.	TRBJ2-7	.	TGTGCCAGCAGCCCCCCCGGGGGCCAGGGTTGTGACGAGCAGTACTTC	CASSPPGGQGCDEQYF
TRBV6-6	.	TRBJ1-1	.	TGTGCCAGCAGGGGCCCTATGCTATATATGAACACTGAAGCTTTCTTT	CASRGPMLYMNTEAFF
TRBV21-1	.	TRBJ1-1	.	TGTGCCAGGTCGCAACCAGGGCAGGGGAACACTGAAGCTTTCTTT	CARSQPGQGNTEAFF
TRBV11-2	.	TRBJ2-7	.	TGTGCCAGCAGCCGGTGGGGGCCAGTCCGGGAGCAGTACTTC	CASSRWGPVREQYF
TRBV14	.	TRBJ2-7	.	TGTGCCAGCAGCCTTACCACCGGACACTTCTACGAGCAGTACTTC	CASSLTTGHFYEQYF
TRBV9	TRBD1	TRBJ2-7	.	TGTGCCAGCAGCGTCTCCGGGACAGGGGGCGAGCAGTACTTC	CASSVSGTGGEQYF
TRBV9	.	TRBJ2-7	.	TGTGCCAGCAGCGCCACAAGTAGCTCCTACGAGCAGTACTTC	CASSATSSSYEQYF
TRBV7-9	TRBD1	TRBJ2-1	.	TGTGCCAGCTGGACAGGAGGATACAATGAGCAGTTCTTC	CASWTGGYNEQFF
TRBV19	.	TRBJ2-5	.	TGTGCCAGTAGTGACCACCCGAGCATCCAAGAGACCCAGTACTTC	CASSDHPSIQETQYF
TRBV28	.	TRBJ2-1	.	TGTGCCAGCAGTTCTAGCTACCCGGAACAGTTCTTC	CASSSSYPEQFF
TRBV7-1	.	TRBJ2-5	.	TGTGCCAGCAGGGTGGAGGGAGTCGGAGAGACCCAGTACTTC	CASRVEGVGETQYF